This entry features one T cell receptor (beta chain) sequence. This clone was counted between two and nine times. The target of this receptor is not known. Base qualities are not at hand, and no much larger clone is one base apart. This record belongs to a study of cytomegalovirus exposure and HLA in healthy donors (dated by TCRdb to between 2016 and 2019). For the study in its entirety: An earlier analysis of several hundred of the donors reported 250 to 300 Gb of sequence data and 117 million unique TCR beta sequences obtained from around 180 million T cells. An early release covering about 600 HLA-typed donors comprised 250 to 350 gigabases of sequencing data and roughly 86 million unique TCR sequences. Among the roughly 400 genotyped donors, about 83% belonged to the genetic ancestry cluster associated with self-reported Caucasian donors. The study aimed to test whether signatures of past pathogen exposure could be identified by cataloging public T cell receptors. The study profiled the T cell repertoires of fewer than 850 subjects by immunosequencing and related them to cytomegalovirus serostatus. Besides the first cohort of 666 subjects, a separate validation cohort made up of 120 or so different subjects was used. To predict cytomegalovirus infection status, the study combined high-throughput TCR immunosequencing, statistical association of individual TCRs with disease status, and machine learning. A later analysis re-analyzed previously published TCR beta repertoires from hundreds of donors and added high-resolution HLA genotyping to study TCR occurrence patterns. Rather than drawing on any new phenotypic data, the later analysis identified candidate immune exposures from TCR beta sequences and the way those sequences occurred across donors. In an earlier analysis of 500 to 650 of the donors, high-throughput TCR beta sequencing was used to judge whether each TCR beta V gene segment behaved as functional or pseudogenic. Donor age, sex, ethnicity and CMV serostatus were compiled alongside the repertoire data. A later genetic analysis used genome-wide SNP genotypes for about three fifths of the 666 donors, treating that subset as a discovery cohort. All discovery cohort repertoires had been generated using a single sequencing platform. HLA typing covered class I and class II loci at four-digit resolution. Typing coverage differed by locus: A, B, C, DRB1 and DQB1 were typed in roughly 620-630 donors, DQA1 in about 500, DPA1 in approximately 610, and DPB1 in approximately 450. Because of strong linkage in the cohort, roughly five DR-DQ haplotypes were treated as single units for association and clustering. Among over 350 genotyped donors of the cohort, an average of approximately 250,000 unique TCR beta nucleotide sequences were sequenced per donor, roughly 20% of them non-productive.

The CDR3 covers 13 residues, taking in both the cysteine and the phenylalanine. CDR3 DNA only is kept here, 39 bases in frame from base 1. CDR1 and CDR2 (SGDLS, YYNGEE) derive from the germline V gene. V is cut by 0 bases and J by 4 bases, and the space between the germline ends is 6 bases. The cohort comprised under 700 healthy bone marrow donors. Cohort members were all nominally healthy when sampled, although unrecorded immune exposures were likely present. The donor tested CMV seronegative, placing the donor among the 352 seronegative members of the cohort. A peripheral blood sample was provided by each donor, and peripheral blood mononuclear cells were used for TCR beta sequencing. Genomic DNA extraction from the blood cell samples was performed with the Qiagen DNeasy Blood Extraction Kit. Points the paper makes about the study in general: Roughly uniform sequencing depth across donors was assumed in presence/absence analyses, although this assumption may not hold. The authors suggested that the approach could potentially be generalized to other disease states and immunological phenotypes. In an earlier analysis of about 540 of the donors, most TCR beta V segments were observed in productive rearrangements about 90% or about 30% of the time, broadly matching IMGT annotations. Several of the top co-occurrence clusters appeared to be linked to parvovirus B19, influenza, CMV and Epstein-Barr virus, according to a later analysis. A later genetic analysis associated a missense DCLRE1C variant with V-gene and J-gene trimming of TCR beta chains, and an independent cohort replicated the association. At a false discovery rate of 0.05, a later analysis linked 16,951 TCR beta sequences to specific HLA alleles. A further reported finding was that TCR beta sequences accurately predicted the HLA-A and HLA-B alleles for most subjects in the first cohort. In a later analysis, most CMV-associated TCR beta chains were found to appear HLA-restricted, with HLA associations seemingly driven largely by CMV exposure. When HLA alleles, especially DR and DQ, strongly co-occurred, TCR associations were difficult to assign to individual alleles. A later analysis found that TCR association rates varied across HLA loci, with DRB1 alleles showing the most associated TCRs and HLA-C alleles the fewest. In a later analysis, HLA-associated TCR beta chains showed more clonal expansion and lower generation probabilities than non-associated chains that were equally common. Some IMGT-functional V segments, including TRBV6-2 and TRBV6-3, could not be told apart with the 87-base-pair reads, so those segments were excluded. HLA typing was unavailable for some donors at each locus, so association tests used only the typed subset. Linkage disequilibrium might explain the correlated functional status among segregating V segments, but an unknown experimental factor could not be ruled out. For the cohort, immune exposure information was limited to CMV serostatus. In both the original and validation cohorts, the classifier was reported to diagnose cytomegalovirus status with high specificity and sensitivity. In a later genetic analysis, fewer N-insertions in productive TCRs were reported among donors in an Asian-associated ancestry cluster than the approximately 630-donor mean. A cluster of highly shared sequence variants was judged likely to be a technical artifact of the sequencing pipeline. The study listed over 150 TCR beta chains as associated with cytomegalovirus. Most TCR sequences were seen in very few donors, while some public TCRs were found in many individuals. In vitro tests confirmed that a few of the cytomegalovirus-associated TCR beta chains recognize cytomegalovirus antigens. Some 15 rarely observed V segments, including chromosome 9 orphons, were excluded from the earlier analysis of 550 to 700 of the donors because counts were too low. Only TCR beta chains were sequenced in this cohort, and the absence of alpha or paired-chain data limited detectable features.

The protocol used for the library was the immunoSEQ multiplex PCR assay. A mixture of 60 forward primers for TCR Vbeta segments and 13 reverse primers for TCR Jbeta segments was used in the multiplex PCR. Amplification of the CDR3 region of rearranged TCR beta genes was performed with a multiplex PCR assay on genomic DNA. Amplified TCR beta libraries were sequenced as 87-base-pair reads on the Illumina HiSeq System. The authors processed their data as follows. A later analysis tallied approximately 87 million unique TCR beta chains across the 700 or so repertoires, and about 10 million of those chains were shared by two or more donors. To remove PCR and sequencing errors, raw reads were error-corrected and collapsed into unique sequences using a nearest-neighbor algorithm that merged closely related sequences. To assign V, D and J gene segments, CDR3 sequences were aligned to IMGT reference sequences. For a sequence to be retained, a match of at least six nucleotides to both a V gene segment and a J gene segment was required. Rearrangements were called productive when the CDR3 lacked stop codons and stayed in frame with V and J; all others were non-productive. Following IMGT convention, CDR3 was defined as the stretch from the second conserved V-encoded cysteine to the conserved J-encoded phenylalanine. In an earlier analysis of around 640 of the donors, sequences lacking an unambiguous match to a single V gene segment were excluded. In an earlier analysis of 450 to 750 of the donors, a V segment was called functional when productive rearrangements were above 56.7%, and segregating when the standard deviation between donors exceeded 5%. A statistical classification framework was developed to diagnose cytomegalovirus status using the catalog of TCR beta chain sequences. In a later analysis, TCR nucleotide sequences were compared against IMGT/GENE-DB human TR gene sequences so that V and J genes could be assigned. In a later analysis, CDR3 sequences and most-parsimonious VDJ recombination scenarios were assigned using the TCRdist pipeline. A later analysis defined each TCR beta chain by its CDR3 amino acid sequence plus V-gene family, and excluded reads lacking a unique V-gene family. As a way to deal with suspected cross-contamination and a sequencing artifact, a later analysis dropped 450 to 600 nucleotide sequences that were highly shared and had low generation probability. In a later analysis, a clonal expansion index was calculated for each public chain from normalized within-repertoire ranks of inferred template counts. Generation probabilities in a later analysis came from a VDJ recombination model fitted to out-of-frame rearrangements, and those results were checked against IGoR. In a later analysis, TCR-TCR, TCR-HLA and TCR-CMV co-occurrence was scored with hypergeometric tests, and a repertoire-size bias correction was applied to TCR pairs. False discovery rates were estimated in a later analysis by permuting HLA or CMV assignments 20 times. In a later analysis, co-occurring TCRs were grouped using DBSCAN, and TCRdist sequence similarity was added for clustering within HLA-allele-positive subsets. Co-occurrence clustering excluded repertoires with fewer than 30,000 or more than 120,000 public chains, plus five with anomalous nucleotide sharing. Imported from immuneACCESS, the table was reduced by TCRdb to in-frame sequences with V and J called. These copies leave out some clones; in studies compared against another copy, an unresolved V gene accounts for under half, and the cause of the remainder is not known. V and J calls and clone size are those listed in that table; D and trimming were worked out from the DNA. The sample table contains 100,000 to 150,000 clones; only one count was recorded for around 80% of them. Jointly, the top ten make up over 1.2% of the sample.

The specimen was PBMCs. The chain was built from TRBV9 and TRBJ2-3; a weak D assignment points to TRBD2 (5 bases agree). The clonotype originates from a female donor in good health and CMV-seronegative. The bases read TGTGCCAGCAGCGTAGTCGGGGCAGATACGCAGTATTTT. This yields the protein CASSVVGADTQYF.